This T cell receptor beta chain was profiled in a study of cytotoxic CD8 clonotypes in ibrutinib-treated CLL. Remarks on this clone: Its antigen remains unidentified.

Germline V gene sequence: CDR1 SGHTA, CDR2 FQGNSA. CDR3 size: 15 residues. V dropped 1 base and J dropped 0 bases, with 9 bases sitting between them. Clones were sequenced by immunoSEQ multiplex PCR, and TCRdb holds only the in-frame ones, with some missing. The sample shows approximately 330,000 clones, just under 80% of them seen only once. Study-level results: At baseline, clonality was higher than in age-matched healthy donors and correlated with CD8+ counts. Progressing and sustained-remission patients had different sampling times.

Sequencing used PBMCs, obtained before ibrutinib treatment. The sequence was collected from a human donor with chronic lymphocytic leukemia. The rearrangement uses TRBV7-2 and TRBJ1-1; unclear D gene. The CDR3 is CASSLVIGLNTEAFF. CDR3 nucleotide sequence: TGTGCCAGCAGCTTAGTAATAGGCTTGAACACTGAAGCTTTCTTT.